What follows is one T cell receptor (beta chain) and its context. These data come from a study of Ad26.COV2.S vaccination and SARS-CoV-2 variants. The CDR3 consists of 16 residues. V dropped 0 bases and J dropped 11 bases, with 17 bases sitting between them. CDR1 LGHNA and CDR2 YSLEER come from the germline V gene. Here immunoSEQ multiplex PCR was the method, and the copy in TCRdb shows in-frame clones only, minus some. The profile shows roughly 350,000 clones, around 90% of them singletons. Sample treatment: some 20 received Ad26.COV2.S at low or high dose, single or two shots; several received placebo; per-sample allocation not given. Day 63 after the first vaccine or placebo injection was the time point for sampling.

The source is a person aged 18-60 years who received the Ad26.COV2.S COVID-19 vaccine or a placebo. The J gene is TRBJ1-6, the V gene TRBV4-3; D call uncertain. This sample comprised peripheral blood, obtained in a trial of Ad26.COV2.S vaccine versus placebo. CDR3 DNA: TGCGCCAGCAGCCAAGATTTTAGTAGACGGGCGACACCCCTCCACTTT. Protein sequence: CASSQDFSRRATPLHF.